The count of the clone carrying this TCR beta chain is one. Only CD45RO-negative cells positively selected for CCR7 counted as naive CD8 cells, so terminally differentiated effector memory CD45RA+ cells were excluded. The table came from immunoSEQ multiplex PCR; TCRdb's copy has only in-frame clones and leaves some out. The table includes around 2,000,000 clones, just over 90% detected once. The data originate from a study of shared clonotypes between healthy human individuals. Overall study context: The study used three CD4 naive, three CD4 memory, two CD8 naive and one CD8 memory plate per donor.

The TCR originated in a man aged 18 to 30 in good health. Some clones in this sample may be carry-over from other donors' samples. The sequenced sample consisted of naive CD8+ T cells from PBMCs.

The DNA of the CDR3 is TGTGCCAGCAGCATAGCGGGAGGACACGGGAATGAGCAGTTCTTC. Its translation: CASSIAGGHGNEQFF. V and J are TRBV13 and TRBJ2-1; 10 nucleotides match TRBD2. CDR3 length equals 15 residues. Germline values: CDR1 PRHDT, CDR2 FYEKMQ (reference sequence). V gave up 5 bases and J gave up 7 bases; unmatched junction bases: 8. Variable domain in full (rest from reference TRBV13 and TRBJ2-1): AAGVIQSPRHLIKEKRETATLKCYPIPRHDTVYWYQQGPGQDPQFLISFYEKMQSDKGSIPDRFSAQQFSDYHSELNMSSLELGDSALYFCASSIAGGHGNEQFFGPGTRLTVL.